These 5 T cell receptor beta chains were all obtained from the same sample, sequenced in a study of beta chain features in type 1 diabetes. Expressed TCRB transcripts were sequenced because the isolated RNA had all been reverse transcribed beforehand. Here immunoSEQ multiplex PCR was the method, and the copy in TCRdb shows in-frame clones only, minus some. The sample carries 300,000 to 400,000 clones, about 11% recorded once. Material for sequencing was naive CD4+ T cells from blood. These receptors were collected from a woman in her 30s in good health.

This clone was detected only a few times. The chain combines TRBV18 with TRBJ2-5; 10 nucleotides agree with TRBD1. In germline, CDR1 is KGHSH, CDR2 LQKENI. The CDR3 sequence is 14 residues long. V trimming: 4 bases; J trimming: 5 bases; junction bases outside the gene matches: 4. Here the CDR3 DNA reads TGTGCCAGCTCACAGGGACAGGGGATGGAGACCCAGTACTTC. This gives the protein CASSQGQGMETQYF. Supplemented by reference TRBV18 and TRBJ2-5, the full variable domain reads NAGVMQNPRHLVRRRGQEARLRCSPMKGHSHVYWYRQLPEEGLKFMVYLQKENIIDESGMPKERFSAEFPKEGPSILRIQQVVRGDSAAYFCASSQGQGMETQYFGPGTRLLVL.

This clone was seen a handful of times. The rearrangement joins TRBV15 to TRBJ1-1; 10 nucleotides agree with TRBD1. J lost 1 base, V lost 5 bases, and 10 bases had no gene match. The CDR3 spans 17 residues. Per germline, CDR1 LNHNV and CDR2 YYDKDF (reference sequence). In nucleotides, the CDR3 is TGTGCCACCAGCCGCGGTCCCGGGACAGGGGCGAACACTGAAGCTTTCTTT. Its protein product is CATSRGPGTGANTEAFF. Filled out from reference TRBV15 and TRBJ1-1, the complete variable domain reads DAMVIQNPRYQVTQFGKPVTLSCSQTLNHNVMYWYQQKSSQAPKLLFHYYDKDFNNEADTPDNFQSRRPNTSFCFLDIRSPGLGDTAMYLCATSRGPGTGANTEAFFGQGTRLTVV.

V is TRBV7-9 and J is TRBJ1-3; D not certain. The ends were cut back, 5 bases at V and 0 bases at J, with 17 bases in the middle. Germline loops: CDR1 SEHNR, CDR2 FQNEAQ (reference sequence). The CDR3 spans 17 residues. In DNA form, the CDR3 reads TGTGCCAGCAGCCTGTGGGTACAGCCCCACTCTGGAAACACCATATATTTT. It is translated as CASSLWVQPHSGNTIYF.

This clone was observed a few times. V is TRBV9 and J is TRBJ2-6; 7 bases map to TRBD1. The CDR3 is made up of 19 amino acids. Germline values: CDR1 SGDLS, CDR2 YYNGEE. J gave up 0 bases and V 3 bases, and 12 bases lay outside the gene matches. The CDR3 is CASSARLGQRDSGANVLTF. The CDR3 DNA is TGTGCCAGCAGCGCCCGTCTGGGACAGAGGGACTCTGGGGCCAACGTCCTGACTTTC.

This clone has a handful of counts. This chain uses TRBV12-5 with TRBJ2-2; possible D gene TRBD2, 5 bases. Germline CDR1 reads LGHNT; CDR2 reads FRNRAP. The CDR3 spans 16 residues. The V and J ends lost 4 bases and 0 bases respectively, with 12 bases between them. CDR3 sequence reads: CASGWWTETNTGELFF. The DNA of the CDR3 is TGTGCTAGTGGTTGGTGGACTGAGACGAACACCGGGGAGCTGTTTTTT.